The T cell receptor (beta chain) described here comes from a study of cytomegalovirus exposure and HLA in healthy donors. This clone was seen once. Trimming cost V 4 bases and J 2 bases; bases outside gene matches: 4. The length of the CDR3 is 15 residues. Germline V CDR1 and CDR2: SEHNR, FQNEAQ (reference sequence). Use of 60 Vbeta and 13 Jbeta primers characterized the PCR. The method was immunoSEQ multiplex PCR; TCRdb's version includes in-frame clones alone and lacks a portion of them. The table lists fewer than 90,000 clones, around 70% of them singletons, with roughly 9.7% in the top ten. The source of this sequence is a woman in her 50s in good health and CMV-seropositive. The chain combines TRBV7-9 with TRBJ2-5; TRBD2 matches 10 bases. The sequenced sample consisted of PBMCs. CDR3 bases: TGTGCCAGCAGCTCGGGACTAGCGTTTCAAGAGACCCAGTACTTC. Translating gives CASSSGLAFQETQYF.